The present T cell receptor beta chain was sequenced within a study of T cells in Graves' hyperthyroidism and ophthalmopathy. This clonotype has ten or more counts. The V and J ends lost 3 bases and 5 bases respectively, with 14 bases between them. The CDR3 contains 14 residues. Amplification targeted TCR beta CDR3 regions from RNA transcripts. When the TCR CDR3 underwent first-round RT-PCR, the HTBI primer set was used. TCRdb re-called the multiplex PCR reads through MiXCR, storing one row per CDR3 protein. Among some 300,000 distinct CDR3 sequences listed, 16% were seen once. Specimen: blood. The clonotype comes from a young man with Graves' hyperthyroidism. This chain uses TRBV12-3 or TRBV12-4 with TRBJ2-7; D gene unclear. The CDR3 spells CASSLVWTGDEQYF. The CDR3, as DNA: TGTGCCAGCAGTTTGGTGTGGACGGGTGACGAGCAGTACTTC.